The 19 T cell receptor beta chains reported below all come from one sample, sequenced in a study of blood T cell repertoires in COVID-19. Assay: immunoSEQ multiplex PCR; the TCRdb copy retains only in-frame clones and omits some. Of about 250,000 clones in the sample, over 70% were seen once. The sample taken for sequencing was peripheral blood. Receptors were obtained from a man older than 75 with acute or convalescent COVID-19.

CDR3 amino acids: CAWRDRGRPGYTF. In DNA, the CDR3 is TGTGCCTGGAGAGACAGGGGGCGCCCGGGCTACACCTTC. The genes are TRBV30 and TRBJ1-2; TRBD1 aligns across 10 bases. CDR1 is GTSNPN and CDR2 is SVGIG in the germline V gene (reference sequence). The length of the CDR3 is 13 residues. V lost 3 bases to trimming and J lost 8 bases; unmatched junction nucleotides: 6.

J is TRBJ2-1 and V is TRBV6-5; 10 bases fit TRBD2. The germline CDR1 and CDR2 sequences are MNHEY and SVGAGI. This CDR3 has 12 amino acids. V lost 7 bases to trimming and J lost 12 bases; unmatched junction nucleotides: 6. The CDR3 DNA is TGTGCCAGCAAAGAGCGGGAGGGATGGCAGTTCTTC. Residues: CASKEREGWQFF.

The V call is TRBV7-8, the J call TRBJ2-2; TRBD1 matches at 7 bases. The CDR3 has 17 residues. The J segment lost 1 base and the V segment lost 5 bases, leaving 10 bases of the junction unmatched. Germline lookup yields CDR1 SGHVS and CDR2 FQNEAQ. CDR3 loop: CASSTNLWTGNTGELFF. DNA of the CDR3: TGTGCCAGCAGCACTAATTTATGGACAGGGAACACCGGGGAGCTGTTTTTT.

The V and J genes are TRBV18 and TRBJ1-5; D not resolved. The CDR3 covers 13 residues. Trimming stripped 2 bases from V and 4 bases from J, with 6 bases between. Germline V gene data show CDR1 as KGHSH and CDR2 as LQKENI. The CDR3 reads CASSPGENQPQHF. The CDR3 DNA sequence: TGTGCCAGCTCACCAGGGGAGAATCAGCCCCAGCATTTT. Full variable domain (missing parts from reference TRBV18 and TRBJ1-5): NAGVMQNPRHLVRRRGQEARLRCSPMKGHSHVYWYRQLPEEGLKFMVYLQKENIIDESGMPKERFSAEFPKEGPSILRIQQVVRGDSAAYFCASSPGENQPQHFGDGTRLSIL.

This chain links TRBV18 with TRBJ2-6; possible D gene TRBD2, 5 bases. CDR3 length: 20 amino acids. Trimming took 2 bases from V and 0 from J, leaving 20 bases between them. CDR1 is KGHSH and CDR2 is LQKENI in the germline V gene. CDR3 DNA sequence: TGTGCCAGCTCACCAAGTTTACGGGATAGTTGGCTCTCTGGGGCCAACGTCCTGACTTTC. The encoded protein is CASSPSLRDSWLSGANVLTF.

This chain links TRBV3-1 (or the pseudogene TRBV3-2) with TRBJ2-3; 9 nucleotides align to TRBD1. CDR3 length: 16 amino acids. CDR1 LGHDT and CDR2 YNNKEL come from the germline V gene (reference sequence). Germline trimming cut 4 bases from V and 3 bases from J; bases unmatched to any gene: 8. As DNA, the CDR3 is TGTGCCAGCAGCCGTTTCGGGACAGGGCTTACAGATACGCAGTATTTT. Translated, it gives CASSRFGTGLTDTQYF.

The chain carries TRBV19 and TRBJ2-3, with TRBD1 as a possible D gene (6 bases). This CDR3 comprises 13 residues. Germline CDR1 is LNHDA and CDR2 is SQIVND (reference sequence). Between the trimmed V and J ends, which lost 10 bases and 6 bases, there was a span of 17 bases. CDR3 DNA: TGTGCCACAGGGGTCGGAGGTATGGATACGCAGTATTTT. Its protein product is CATGVGGMDTQYF.

The chain links TRBV27 to TRBJ1-1, with D possibly being TRBD1 (5 bases). Looked up from germline, CDR1 is MNHEY and CDR2 is SMNVEV (reference sequence). V lost 4 bases to trimming and J lost 5 bases, with 17 bases between them. The CDR3 is 15 amino acids. The CDR3 loop reads CASSSRPRAGTEAFF. Here the CDR3 DNA reads TGTGCCAGCAGTTCTCGACCCCGCGCAGGGACTGAAGCTTTCTTT.

The rearrangement uses TRBV4-2 and TRBJ2-1; tentative D call: TRBD1 (5 bases). The germline V gene encodes CDR1 LGHNA and CDR2 YNFKEQ. The V and J ends lost 0 bases and 4 bases respectively, with 10 bases between them. This CDR3 region has 15 residues. CDR3 DNA: TGTGCCAGCAGCCAAGATAGGGGCGATTACAATGAGCAGTTCTTC. Its translation: CASSQDRGDYNEQFF.

This clone appeared once. This chain connects TRBV3-1 (or the pseudogene TRBV3-2) to TRBJ2-3; 15 bases are shared with TRBD2. V gave up 1 base and J gave up 7 bases; unmatched junction bases: 6. The CDR3 is 17 amino acids. CDR1 is LGHDT, CDR2 YNNKEL, per germline (reference sequence). The CDR3 sequence is CASSQGTSGRAVNTQYF. The DNA of the CDR3 is TGTGCCAGCAGCCAAGGGACTAGCGGGAGGGCCGTGAATACGCAGTATTTT.

This sequence joins TRBV10-3 and TRBJ1-2, with D maybe TRBD1 (6 bases). The length of the CDR3 is 13 residues. The ends were cut back, 6 bases at V and 3 bases at J, with 11 bases in the middle. Germline lookup yields CDR1 ENHRY and CDR2 SYGVKD. The CDR3 protein is CAIRDSGDYGYTF. Written as DNA, the CDR3 is TGTGCCATCAGGGACAGTGGAGACTATGGCTACACCTTC.

The rearrangement joins TRBV2 to TRBJ2-2; 7 bases align to TRBD1. Germline V lookup: CDR1 SNHLY, CDR2 FYNNEI. V was clipped by 7 bases and J by 4 bases; unmatched bases: 3. The CDR3 has 13 residues. CDR3 amino acids: CASMGQTTGELFF. The CDR3 DNA is TGTGCCAGCATGGGACAGACCACCGGGGAGCTGTTTTTT.

The chain has TRBV5-6 and TRBJ2-7, with D possibly matching TRBD2 (6 bases). Germline values: CDR1 SGHDT, CDR2 YYEEEE. Between the trimmed V and J ends, which lost 4 bases and 0 bases, there was a span of 14 bases. The CDR3 consists of 15 residues. The CDR3 sequence is CASSATGLLSYEQYF. CDR3 nucleotides: TGTGCCAGCAGCGCAACGGGACTCCTCTCCTACGAGCAGTACTTC. The entire variable domain, with the rest obtained from reference TRBV5-6 and TRBJ2-7, is as follows: DAGVTQSPTHLIKTRGQQVTLRCSPKSGHDTVSWYQQALGQGPQFIFQYYEEEERQRGNFPDRFSGHQFPNYSSELNVNALLLGDSALYLCASSATGLLSYEQYFGPGTRLTVT.

This chain connects TRBV7-8 to TRBJ1-4; D is undetermined. The V gene lost 5 bases and the J gene lost 4 bases, with 5 bases spanning the gap. The CDR3 runs to 12 residues. In germline, CDR1 is SGHVS, CDR2 FQNEAQ. The CDR3 region has the DNA TGTGCCAGCAGCCTCTATAATGAAAAACTGTTTTTT. The encoded protein is CASSLYNEKLFF.

CDR3 amino acids: CASSLGGRSTEAFF. CDR3 coding DNA: TGTGCCAGCAGTTTGGGGGGGCGTTCCACTGAAGCTTTCTTT. This chain joins TRBV28 and TRBJ1-1, with D perhaps TRBD1 (6 bases). Deletions cut 3 bases from V and 4 bases from J, with 12 bases between. The CDR3 covers 14 residues. Germline assignment: CDR1 MDHEN and CDR2 SYDVKM.

V gene TRBV5-4 combines with J gene TRBJ2-5; 8 positions agree with TRBD2. The CDR3 consists of 15 residues. The germline V gene has CDR1 SGHNT and CDR2 YYREEE (reference sequence). With V trimmed by 1 base and J by 4 bases, 6 bases remained unmatched. The CDR3 nucleotides read TGTGCCAGCAGCTTGAGCCTAGCGGGTGCAGAGACCCAGTACTTC. Its translation is CASSLSLAGAETQYF.

The chain carries TRBV12-3 or TRBV12-4 and TRBJ1-5; maybe TRBD1 (6 bases). V lost 6 bases, J lost 4 bases, and 10 bases lay in between. The CDR3 length is 13 residues. This chain's CDR3 is CASRQTGNQPQHF. The CDR3 nucleotides read TGTGCCAGCAGGCAGACAGGTAATCAGCCCCAGCATTTT.

V and J are TRBV3-1 (or the pseudogene TRBV3-2) and TRBJ2-7; D gene uncertain. This CDR3 region has 13 residues. Between the trimmed V and J ends, which lost 2 bases and 6 bases, there was a span of 11 bases. Germline V gene lookup returns CDR1 LGHDT and CDR2 YNNKEL (reference sequence). The CDR3 region has the DNA TGTGCCAGCAGCCAATTTGGGCTCGGCGAGCAGTACTTC. Residues: CASSQFGLGEQYF.

V and J are TRBV5-4 and TRBJ1-6; 7 nucleotides align to TRBD1. Germline lookup yields CDR1 SGHNT and CDR2 YYREEE (reference sequence). With V trimmed by 2 bases and J by 7 bases, 9 bases remained unmatched. The CDR3 runs to 16 residues. CDR3 in amino acids: CASSLRQGAGNSPLHF. CDR3 coding DNA: TGTGCCAGCAGCTTAAGACAGGGCGCTGGGAATTCACCCCTCCACTTT.